This entry lists 28 T cell receptor beta chains sequenced from one sample in a study of vaccination and CD4 T cells after COVID-19. Indicated time point: late sampling 161 to 241 days after vaccination in three convalescent patients. Treatment specified: roughly ten-day PBMC culture with coronavirus spike peptide pools or control peptides (ViraFEST assay). Cultured CD4+ T-cell DNA underwent Oncomine TCR Beta short-read sequencing. TCRdb independently ran MiXCR on the PCR reads; one entry per CDR3 protein. Among some 24,000 distinct CDR3 sequences listed, roughly 41% were seen once. These receptors' antigens are unknown. The specimen was CD4+ T cells from blood, cultured in vitro, collected about 7 months after SARS-CoV-2 vaccination. These receptors originate from a human donor who had recovered from COVID-19.

The chain is built from TRBV6-1 and TRBJ1-5; D is unresolved. The CDR3 runs 12 residues. Trimming shortened V by 3 bases and J by 9 bases, and 9 bases separated the two germline ends. Germline lookup yields CDR1 MNHNS and CDR2 SASEGT. CDR3 sequence reads: CASSDRPWPQHF. In DNA form, the CDR3 reads TGTGCCAGCAGTGATCGCCCTTGGCCCCAGCATTTT.

This chain links TRBV25-1 with TRBJ2-3, with D possibly TRBD1 on 5 matching bases. CDR3 length equals 13 residues. Germline CDR1 MGHDK, CDR2 SYGVNS. V lost 7 bases and J lost 4, with 12 bases in between. CDR3 loop: CASMTEFSDTQYF. The CDR3 DNA reads as TGTGCCAGCATGACAGAGTTCTCAGATACGCAGTATTTT.

The chain carries TRBV28 and TRBJ1-5, with D unclear. The CDR3 consists of 12 residues. The germline V gene has CDR1 MDHEN and CDR2 SYDVKM. V lost 7 bases and J 0 bases, leaving 4 bases between the germline ends. This CDR3 is CASNDSNQPQHF. In DNA, the CDR3 is TGTGCCAGCAATGATAGCAATCAGCCCCAGCATTTT.

This clonotype has just a few counts. The chain couples TRBV20-1 to TRBJ2-5, with a tentative D call TRBD1 (5 bases). Germline V lookup: CDR1 DFQATT, CDR2 SNEGSKA (reference sequence). The CDR3 loop spans 12 amino acids. Deletions cut 2 bases from V and 7 bases from J, with 11 bases between. The CDR3 DNA follows: TGCAGTGCTAGATCGCCTCAGGGGACCCAGTACTTC. As protein: CSARSPQGTQYF.

This clonotype is medium-sized (0.01 to 0.1%) in the sample. The chain is built from TRBV6-1 and TRBJ1-5; D unclear. Germline CDR1 and CDR2: MNHNS and SASEGT. Trimming cost V 0 bases and J 3 bases, with 0 bases left between them. The CDR3 is 12 amino acids. The CDR3 DNA sequence: TGTGCCAGCAGTGAAGCCAATCAGCCCCAGCATTTT. It specifies CASSEANQPQHF.

The rearrangement joins TRBV6-1 to TRBJ2-1, with 11 bases fitting TRBD2. Trimming cost V 6 bases and J 4 bases; bases outside gene matches: 8. The CDR3 runs 16 residues. From germline, CDR1 is MNHNS and CDR2 SASEGT. This CDR3 is CASRTSLAGGYNEQFF. The DNA for the CDR3 is TGTGCCAGCAGAACCTCCCTAGCGGGAGGATACAATGAGCAGTTCTTC.

This clonotype appeared a few times. This chain links TRBV7-2 with TRBJ1-3; D perhaps matches TRBD1 (6 bases). From germline, CDR1 is SGHTA and CDR2 FQGNSA. V lost 5 bases, J lost 0 bases, and 8 bases lay in between. This CDR3 is 14 amino acids long. The CDR3 nucleotides are TGTGCCAGCAGCGAGGGGGGCTCTGGAAACACCATATATTTT. Its protein product is CASSEGGSGNTIYF.

This clonotype has only a few counts. The V gene is TRBV20-1, the J gene TRBJ2-5; possibly TRBD2 for D (6 bases). CDR1 and CDR2 from the germline V gene are DFQATT and SNEGSKA (reference sequence). Trimming cost V 3 bases and J 7 bases, with 21 bases left between them. The CDR3 has 15 residues. The CDR3 reads CSARAGTERGGTQYF. CDR3 in DNA: TGCAGTGCTAGGGCTGGGACCGAAAGGGGAGGGACCCAGTACTTC.

This clonotype was seen a few times. The chain carries TRBV20-1 and TRBJ1-6, with 7 bases matching TRBD1. The CDR3 is made up of 14 amino acids. V lost 2 bases to trimming and J lost 9 bases; unmatched junction nucleotides: 7. In germline, CDR1 is DFQATT, CDR2 SNEGSKA (reference sequence). The CDR3 sequence: CSARLDRDVSPLHF. CDR3 coding DNA: TGCAGTGCTAGACTCGACAGGGACGTTTCACCCCTCCACTTT.

This clonotype was seen a few times. The chain joins TRBV7-2 to TRBJ2-1; the D is unclear. Trimming left V 0 bases short and J 5 bases short, with 5 bases between. The CDR3 spans 13 residues. Germline V gene data show CDR1 as SGHTA and CDR2 as FQGNSA. CDR3 DNA sequence: TGTGCCAGCAGCTTAGCGGAGAACAATGAGCAGTTCTTC. The encoded protein is CASSLAENNEQFF.

About this clonotype: The CDR3 carries no conserved terminal phenylalanine or tryptophan, so it likely arises from a read error. Because the CDR3's place on the DNA is in doubt, the DNA is left out and the CDR3 is given as listed by TCRdb. The CDR3 protein is CASSSLGGSGHVV. The J gene is TRBJ2-1, the V gene TRBV28; the table's D gene call, TRBD2, was not cross checked with the DNA. The CDR3 region is 13 residues in length, termini included. Germline-derived CDR1 and CDR2 are MDHEN and SYDVKM.

The chain employs TRBV20-1 and TRBJ1-5; the D gene is possibly TRBD1 (5 bases). The germline gives CDR1 DFQATT, CDR2 SNEGSKA (reference sequence). The CDR3 has 15 amino acids. The V end was cut by 2 bases, the J end by 0 bases, with 11 bases between. The CDR3 DNA sequence: TGCAGTGCTAGATGGGGGACCTTTAGCAATCAGCCCCAGCATTTT. It codes for CSARWGTFSNQPQHF.

Concerning this clonotype itself: A read error may produce the germline difference seen at one junction end. The chain is built from TRBV20-1 and TRBJ2-2; the D gene is possibly TRBD2 (5 bases). The CDR3 spans 13 residues. CDR1 DFQATT and CDR2 SNEGSKA come from the germline V gene (reference sequence). In DNA form, the CDR3 reads TGCAGTGCCTACATTCAAGGTACCGGGGAGCCGTTTTTT. This encodes CSAYIQGTGEPFF.

The chain recombines TRBV7-2 with TRBJ2-5; no reliable D call. Germline lookup yields CDR1 SGHTA and CDR2 FQGNSA. The V end lost 3 bases, the J end lost 5 bases, and 13 bases lay between the germline ends. The CDR3 spans 14 residues. The CDR3 loop is CASSLLSGKETQYF. CDR3 coding DNA: TGTGCCAGCAGCTTGCTCTCCGGAAAGGAGACCCAGTACTTC.

This clonotype was detected a few times. The rearrangement links TRBV6-2 or TRBV6-3 to TRBJ2-7; D is perhaps TRBD1 or TRBD2 (5 bases each). CDR3 length equals 12 residues. CDR1 and CDR2 from the germline V gene are MNHEY and SVGEGT. Trimming took off 1 base at V and 8 bases at J, with 9 bases between the two ends. CDR3 loop: CASSYLGVKQYF. CDR3 nucleotides: TGTGCCAGCAGTTACTTGGGGGTTAAGCAGTACTTC.

The CDR3 DNA reads TGTGCCACCGCTCGGGGGTTGGAGTACAATGAGCAGTTCTTC. Amino acid sequence: CATARGLEYNEQFF. The chain joins TRBV19 to TRBJ2-1; possibly TRBD2 for D (6 bases). This CDR3 is 14 amino acids long. In germline, CDR1 is LNHDA, CDR2 SQIVND (reference sequence). Trimming pared 10 bases from V and 4 bases from J, leaving 17 bases between.

This clonotype was seen a few times. The chain joins TRBV28 to TRBJ2-2; no clear D. CDR3 size: 12 residues. Germline V gene lookup returns CDR1 MDHEN and CDR2 SYDVKM. V lost 5 bases and J lost 9, with 10 bases in between. The CDR3 sequence is CASSPPYRELFF. CDR3 coding DNA: TGTGCCAGCAGTCCCCCCTATAGGGAGCTGTTTTTT.

The chain couples TRBV7-2 to TRBJ2-3, with TRBD1 matching over 10 bases. V dropped 4 bases and J dropped 8; count of bases not matched to a gene: 18. Germline CDR1 reads SGHTA; CDR2 reads FQGNSA. CDR3 length: 18 amino acids. Here the CDR3 DNA reads TGTGCCAGCAGCTCACGGATTGGAGGGACAGGGGTATTAGGTACGCAGTATTTT. It translates to CASSSRIGGTGVLGTQYF.

The chain has TRBV7-6 and TRBJ2-5, with D tentatively TRBD2 (6 bases). This CDR3 has 16 residues. The germline V gene has CDR1 SGHVS and CDR2 FNYEAQ. V was pared by 1 base and J by 4 bases, with 16 bases between. The CDR3 sequence is CASSLETRLLGETQYF. CDR3 sequence (DNA): TGTGCCAGCAGCTTAGAGACTAGACTATTGGGAGAGACCCAGTACTTC.

The chain is built from TRBV7-7 and TRBJ2-2, with TRBD2 identical over 7 bases. The CDR3 extends over 17 amino acids. From germline, CDR1 is SSHAT and CDR2 FNYEAQ (reference sequence). Trimming removed 4 bases from V and 2 bases from J; junction bases left unmatched: 10. CDR3 loop: CASSWTRASGNTGELFF. The CDR3 region has the DNA TGTGCCAGCAGCTGGACGAGGGCTAGCGGTAACACCGGGGAGCTGTTTTTT.

The chain combines TRBV20-1 with TRBJ2-3, with 7 bases matching TRBD2. V lost 1 base to trimming and J lost 5 bases; unmatched junction nucleotides: 15. Germline V CDR1 and CDR2: DFQATT, SNEGSKA (reference sequence). This CDR3 is built from 17 residues. DNA of the CDR3: TGCAGTGCTAGAGGGGGGACTAAAGGTCAGAGTTTAGATACGCAGTATTTT. Translating it yields CSARGGTKGQSLDTQYF.

The V call is TRBV19, the J call TRBJ1-2; D is ambiguous. The length of the CDR3 is 14 residues. V shed 3 bases and J shed 2 bases, with 10 bases lying between them. In germline, CDR1 is LNHDA, CDR2 SQIVND (reference sequence). The CDR3 DNA sequence: TGTGCCAGTAGTATGGCAGTAGCCAACTATGGCTACACCTTC. Protein product: CASSMAVANYGYTF.

The J gene is TRBJ1-1, the V gene TRBV6-5; a possible D gene is TRBD1 (6 bases). The CDR3 has 15 residues. CDR1 is MNHEY and CDR2 is SVGAGI in the germline V gene. Between the trimmed V and J ends, which lost 0 bases and 4 bases, there was a span of 12 bases. The CDR3 nucleotides are TGTGCCAGCAGTTACTCAGAGGGGGTCGGCACTGAAGCTTTCTTT. Its translation: CASSYSEGVGTEAFF.

This chain connects TRBV20-1 to TRBJ2-4; no clear D gene. With 6 bases removed from V and 8 bases from J, the gap between germline ends came to 17 bases. There are 13 residues in the CDR3. Germline CDR1 DFQATT, CDR2 SNEGSKA (reference sequence). The CDR3 sequence is CSAVASRKDIQYF. CDR3 sequence (DNA): TGCAGTGCAGTGGCCTCCCGGAAGGACATTCAGTACTTC.

The rearrangement uses TRBV20-1 and TRBJ2-5; 7 positions agree with TRBD1. The ends lost 4 bases at V and 3 bases at J; junction bases unmatched: 2. Germline V CDR1 and CDR2: DFQATT, SNEGSKA (reference sequence). The length of the CDR3 is 12 residues. Here the CDR3 reads CSATDREETQYF. CDR3 DNA sequence: TGCAGTGCTACCGACAGGGAAGAGACCCAGTACTTC.

The CDR3 region is CASSFGQGDYGYTF. The CDR3 DNA follows: TGTGCCAGCAGCTTTGGGCAGGGGGACTATGGCTACACCTTC. The chain has TRBV7-2 and TRBJ1-2, with 7 bases matching TRBD1. V was pared by 3 bases and J by 3 bases, with 4 bases of the junction left unmatched. The CDR3 has 14 amino acids. CDR1 SGHTA and CDR2 FQGNSA come from the germline V gene. The full variable domain, its missing parts supplied by reference TRBV7-2 and TRBJ1-2, is GAGVSQSPSNKVTEKGKDVELRCDPISGHTALYWYRQSLGQGLEFLIYFQGNSAPDKSGLPSDRFSAERTGGSVSTLTIQRTQQEDSAVYLCASSFGQGDYGYTFGSGTRLTVV.

This chain joins TRBV28 and TRBJ2-1; maybe TRBD2 (5 bases). The CDR3 length is 14 residues. Trimming took 8 bases from V and 4 from J, leaving 15 bases between them. Germline V gene lookup returns CDR1 MDHEN and CDR2 SYDVKM. The CDR3 nucleotides read TGTGCCAGCTCAGCGGTAAAACCATACAATGAGCAGTTCTTC. Amino acid sequence: CASSAVKPYNEQFF.

In this sample, this clonotype turned up a few times. The rearrangement uses TRBV28 and TRBJ1-2, with a tentative D call TRBD1 (6 bases). Trimming took off 6 bases at V and 8 bases at J, with 19 bases between the two ends. From germline, CDR1 is MDHEN and CDR2 SYDVKM. The CDR3 is 14 amino acids. As DNA, the CDR3 is TGTGCCAGCAGGCCAAGAGGGGGTCAGAGGGGCTACACCTTC. It codes for CASRPRGGQRGYTF.